This entry lists 20 T cell receptor beta chains sequenced from one sample in a study of blood T cells in healthy people across ages. Primed by a sample-barcoded 5' primer and a J-beta primer mix, a second PCR proceeded for about 6 to 12 cycles. MiXCR, run by TCRdb on the 5' RACE reads, gives a single entry per CDR3 protein. The data show some 1.5 million distinct CDR3 sequences, with 28% seen just once and approximately 7.7% held by the top ten. Sequences were obtained from blood. These TCRs come from a woman aged 30 to 39 in good health.

The chain is built from TRBV14 and TRBJ1-1; D gene uncertain. Germline V gene sequence: CDR1 SGHDN, CDR2 FVKESK. V shed 4 bases and J shed 3 bases, with 9 bases lying between them. This CDR3 comprises 13 residues. CDR3 DNA sequence: TGTGCCAGCAGCCGTCAAATATACACTGAAGCTTTCTTT. Translating it yields CASSRQIYTEAFF.

This clonotype was seen at least ten times. V is TRBV4-1 and J is TRBJ1-4; tentatively, D is TRBD1 (6 bases). Germline V lookup: CDR1 MGHRA, CDR2 YSYEKL. This CDR3 spans 15 amino acids. V lost 1 base, J lost 7 bases, and 13 bases lay in between. CDR3 loop: CASSQAGGKTEKLFF. The CDR3 DNA follows: TGCGCCAGCAGCCAAGCGGGGGGCAAGACTGAAAAACTGTTTTTT.

The chain has TRBV2 and TRBJ2-3; TRBD2 matches at 9 bases. V lost 6 bases to trimming and J lost 3 bases; unmatched junction nucleotides: 10. This CDR3 spans 16 amino acids. CDR1 is SNHLY, CDR2 FYNNEI, per germline. In DNA, the CDR3 is TGTGCCAGCAGAAAAAATAGCGGGAGTCCAACAGATACGCAGTATTTT. This gives the protein CASRKNSGSPTDTQYF.

This clonotype was detected a few times. The chain recombines TRBV5-5 with TRBJ1-5; 8 bases match TRBD1. CDR3 length: 16 residues. The V and J ends lost 3 bases and 7 bases, in that order; junction bases with no gene match: 12. Germline V gives CDR1 SGHKS, CDR2 YYEKEE (reference sequence). CDR3: CASSSGTGVGEQPQHF. The CDR3 nucleotides are TGTGCCAGCAGCTCAGGGACAGGTGTAGGGGAACAGCCCCAGCATTTT.

CDR3 in DNA: TGCAGTGCTACCTCGACAGGGAGCGGGGCCAACGTCCTGACTTTC. Its protein is CSATSTGSGANVLTF. The chain carries TRBV20-1 and TRBJ2-6; 7 bases align to TRBD1. In germline, CDR1 is DFQATT, CDR2 SNEGSKA (reference sequence). This CDR3 region has 15 residues. Trimming at V came to 4 bases and at J to 4 bases, leaving 7 bases not matched to a gene.

In its sample, this clonotype was seen a few times. This sequence joins TRBV3-1 and TRBJ2-1; TRBD2 is a possible D gene (7 bases). The CDR3 covers 16 residues. V lost 0 bases and J 7 bases, leaving 16 bases between the germline ends. Germline V gene lookup returns CDR1 LGHDT and CDR2 YNNKEL (reference sequence). CDR3 amino acids: CASSQDRGGGTNEQFF. CDR3 sequence (DNA): TGTGCCAGCAGCCAAGATCGAGGGGGGGGCACGAATGAGCAGTTCTTC.

This chain uses TRBV19 with TRBJ2-1, with 13 bases aligning to TRBD2. Germline CDR1 reads LNHDA; CDR2 reads SQIVND (reference sequence). Unmatched junction bases numbered 5, after V lost 5 bases and J lost 4 bases. This CDR3 contains 16 residues. The DNA of the CDR3 is TGTGCCAGTAGTGAGACGACTAGCGGGAGGTACAATGAGCAGTTCTTC. This translates into CASSETTSGRYNEQFF. Based on the CDR3 plus reference TRBV19 and TRBJ2-1, the full variable domain is DGGITQSPKYLFRKEGQNVTLSCEQNLNHDAMYWYRQDPGQGLRLIYYSQIVNDFQKGDIAEGYSVSREKKESFPLTVTSAQKNPTAFYLCASSETTSGRYNEQFFGPGTRLTVL.

This clonotype appeared a few times. The chain employs TRBV7-2 and TRBJ2-1; a weak D match, TRBD1 (5 bases). The germline V and J ends were trimmed by 4 bases and 6 bases, with 10 bases remaining between them. The CDR3 runs 13 residues. The V gene's germline CDR1 is SGHTA and CDR2 FQGNSA. CDR3 DNA sequence: TGTGCCAGCAGCTCCTGGGGCGGCAATGAGCAGTTCTTC. Translation: CASSSWGGNEQFF.

This clonotype was seen at least ten times. This chain connects TRBV20-1 to TRBJ2-7, with 10 nucleotides matching TRBD2. This CDR3 spans 14 amino acids. V lost 6 bases and J lost 2; bases outside the gene matches: 7. CDR1 is DFQATT and CDR2 is SNEGSKA in the germline V gene (reference sequence). This CDR3 is CSATGTSATYEQYF. The CDR3 DNA reads as TGCAGTGCAACCGGGACTAGCGCTACCTACGAGCAGTACTTC.

This clonotype has only a few counts. The gene calls are TRBV28 and TRBJ2-5; 8 bases are shared with TRBD2. Germline V gene data show CDR1 as MDHEN and CDR2 as SYDVKM. V lost 4 bases, J lost 5 bases, and 9 bases stayed unmatched. The length of the CDR3 is 15 residues. The CDR3 loop is CASSSPGGATETQYF. CDR3 coding DNA: TGTGCCAGCAGTTCCCCGGGGGGGGCCACGGAGACCCAGTACTTC.

On this clonotype itself: A clone one base away is much larger, so this may be a read error. The gene calls are TRBV12-3 or TRBV12-4 and TRBJ2-5; 8 bases align to TRBD2. The CDR3 totals 14 residues. The CDR3 nucleotides are TGTGCCAGCAGTACGCGGGGGGCCGCAGAGGCCCAGTACTTC. This translates into CASSTRGAAEAQYF.

This clonotype was detected only a few times. The rearrangement links TRBV14 to TRBJ2-1; 8 bases are shared with TRBD2. This CDR3 region has 17 residues. Germline CDR1 SGHDN, CDR2 FVKESK. V lost 4 bases and J lost 0; bases outside the gene matches: 8. The CDR3 coding sequence is TGTGCCAGCAGCCCATTTACTAGCGGAAGCTCCTACAATGAGCAGTTCTTC. It specifies CASSPFTSGSSYNEQFF.

This sequence joins TRBV10-2 and TRBJ2-4; D possibly corresponds to TRBD1 (5 bases). V lost 6 bases, J lost 1 base, and 10 bases lay in between. Germline values: CDR1 WSHSY, CDR2 SAAADI. The CDR3 contains 14 residues. The CDR3 protein is CASRVDMAKNIQYF. The DNA of the CDR3 is TGCGCCAGCAGGGTGGACATGGCCAAAAACATTCAGTACTTC.

Concerning this clonotype itself: Given a much more abundant clone one base away, this may be a read error. The chain is built from TRBV7-9 and TRBJ2-4, with a weak D call TRBD1 (6 bases). Germline loops: CDR1 SEHNR, CDR2 FQNEAQ (reference sequence). The CDR3 runs 14 residues. In nucleotides, the CDR3 is TGTGCCAACAGCCTTACTCGGACAGATGGCATTCAGTACTTC. This codes for CANSLTRTDGIQYF.

CDR3 in amino acids: CASSLFFWENEQFF. In nucleotides, the CDR3 is TGTGCCAGCAGTTTATTCTTTTGGGAAAATGAGCAGTTCTTC. The chain has TRBV12-3 or TRBV12-4 and TRBJ2-1; no clear D gene. Trimming cost V 2 bases and J 7 bases, with 12 bases left between them. The CDR3 runs 14 residues.

This chain uses TRBV7-2 with TRBJ2-5; TRBD2 matches 9 bases. From germline, CDR1 is SGHTA and CDR2 FQGNSA. The CDR3 is made up of 15 amino acids. The V segment lost 5 bases and the J segment 4 bases; nucleotides outside the gene matches: 8. The CDR3 nucleotides read TGTGCCAGCAGCACCAATAGCGGGAGCGGAGAGACCCAGTACTTC. This translates into CASSTNSGSGETQYF.

This clonotype was counted at least ten times. This chain connects TRBV10-3 to TRBJ1-2, with 8 bases identical to TRBD1. CDR3 length: 15 residues. Trimming took 8 bases from V and 2 from J; bases not matched to a gene: 10. Germline lookup yields CDR1 ENHRY and CDR2 SYGVKD. The CDR3 DNA sequence: TGTGCCATCTCCGGGACAGGAGTTGAAAACTATGGCTACACCTTC. The encoded protein is CAISGTGVENYGYTF.

V usage is TRBV7-9 and J usage is TRBJ2-5, with a weak D call TRBD1 (6 bases). The V gene lost 5 bases and the J gene lost 5 bases, with 18 bases spanning the gap. Germline assignment: CDR1 SEHNR and CDR2 FQNEAQ (reference sequence). The CDR3 spans 15 residues. CDR3 sequence reads: CASSVPGQDGETQYF. DNA for the CDR3: TGTGCCAGCAGCGTGCCGGGACAAGACGGGGAGACCCAGTACTTC.

The chain employs TRBV4-2 and TRBJ2-1; 8 positions match TRBD2. Germline CDR1 LGHNA, CDR2 YNFKEQ. The J segment lost 2 bases and the V segment lost 2 bases, leaving 8 bases of the junction unmatched. The CDR3 length is 17 residues. CDR3 sequence reads: CASSQWSAGDAYNEQFF. CDR3 bases: TGTGCCAGCAGCCAATGGTCAGCGGGGGACGCCTACAATGAGCAGTTCTTC.

This clonotype was counted a single time. With a much larger clone just one base away, this may be a read error. This chain connects TRBV5-1 to TRBJ1-5, with D unclear. Germline values: CDR1 SGHRS, CDR2 YFSETQ. The CDR3 consists of 13 residues. The CDR3 loop is CAGSLEVGQPQHF. The CDR3 DNA follows: TGCGCCGGCAGCTTGGAGGTTGGGCAGCCCCAGCATTTT.